This T cell receptor beta chain was retrieved from a study of identical twins. V was trimmed by 3 bases and J by 3 bases, leaving 15 bases between them. There are 15 residues in the CDR3. The germline gives CDR1 SEHNR, CDR2 FQNEAQ (reference sequence). General observations from the study: For zero-insertion analyses, partial confounding could come from invariant MAIT and iNKT cells. High-abundance cord blood beta clonotypes had fewer insertions; memory repertoires showed none.

This clonotype has more than one count but fewer than ten. The antigen is unknown. TCRdb re-derived calls from the 5' RACE reads in MiXCR, one entry per CDR3 protein. The sample records 250,000 to 300,000 distinct CDR3 sequences, about 8.3% being singletons. This sample also belongs to another study, concerning yellow fever vaccine responses in identical twins.

The TCR sequence derives from a woman aged 18-29 years in good health. The chain has TRBV7-9 and TRBJ2-7; a possible D gene is TRBD2 (5 bases). The sequencing sample was made of CD8+ T cells sorted from blood. The CDR3 region has the DNA TGTGCCAGCAGCTTGAGCGGTATGTTAGGCTACGAGCAGTACTTC. It codes for CASSLSGMLGYEQYF. The whole variable domain, filled in from reference TRBV7-9 and TRBJ2-7, reads DTGVSQNPRHKITKRGQNVTFRCDPISEHNRLYWYRQTLGQGPEFLTYFQNEAQLEKSRLLSDRFSAERPKGSFSTLEIQRTEQGDSAMYLCASSLSGMLGYEQYFGPGTRLTVT.